The text below deals with one T cell receptor gamma chain. No cognate antigen has been identified for it. No clone much larger than this one lies a single base away; base qualities are absent. The CDR3 measures 18 amino acids from cysteine to phenylalanine. CDR3 DNA only is kept here, 54 bases in frame from base 1. CDR1 and CDR2 are drawn from the germline V gene (reference sequence): GITISATS, ISYDGTV. After removal of 1 base from V and 4 bases from J, the junction retains 7 bases not matched to a gene. These data belong to a study of gamma-delta chains in newborns, infants, children (dated by TCRdb to between 2018 and 2021). Turning to the overall study: According to the study title, microbial exposure causes polyclonal expansion of innate gammadelta T cells right after birth. The study investigated how microbial exposure shaped innate gammadelta T cell populations in human newborns immediately after birth.

Sequencer: Illumina MiSeq. TCRdb reprocessed the public reads with the caller CATT; rows with the same DNA were merged afterwards. For this sample there are about 860 gamma-chain clones; under 70% appear just once. The top ten clones comprise roughly 25% of the sample. The TCR sequence derives from a child who was a newborn, infant or young child, either healthy, febrile or measles-vaccinated (not recorded which). The V gene is TRGV9 and the J gene is TRGJP. TCRdb leaves out the J gene; it was filled in here by matching the DNA to germline. Sequenced material: blood. At the DNA level, the sequence is TGTGCCTTGTGGGAGGTAGGTCCTCAAGAGTTGGGCAAAAAAATCAAGGTATTT. It encodes CALWEVGPQELGKKIKVF.